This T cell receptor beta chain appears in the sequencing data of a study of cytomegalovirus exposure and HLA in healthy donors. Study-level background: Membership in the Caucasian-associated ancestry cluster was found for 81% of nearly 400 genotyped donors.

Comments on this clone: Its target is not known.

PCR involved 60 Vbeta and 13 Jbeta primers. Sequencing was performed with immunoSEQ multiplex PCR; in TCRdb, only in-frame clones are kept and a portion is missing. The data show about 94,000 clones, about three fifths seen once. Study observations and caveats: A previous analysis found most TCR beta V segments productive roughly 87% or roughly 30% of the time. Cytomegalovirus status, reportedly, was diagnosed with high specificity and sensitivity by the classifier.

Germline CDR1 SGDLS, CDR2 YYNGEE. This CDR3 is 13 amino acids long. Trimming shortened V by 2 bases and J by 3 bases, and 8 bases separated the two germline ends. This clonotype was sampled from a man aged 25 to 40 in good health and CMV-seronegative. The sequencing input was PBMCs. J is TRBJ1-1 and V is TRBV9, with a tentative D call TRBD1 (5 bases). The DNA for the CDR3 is TGTGCCAGCAGCGTGGGGCGGTACACTGAAGCTTTCTTT. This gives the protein CASSVGRYTEAFF.